This T cell receptor (beta chain) comes out of a study of T cell responses to AZD1222 COVID-19 vaccine. V gave up 2 bases and J gave up 2 bases, with 15 bases separating them. In germline, CDR1 is SGHVS, CDR2 FQNEAQ. The CDR3 has 16 residues. Details on this clone: Its antigen is undetermined.

Whole-study results and caveats: Two doses of AZD1222 preceded a rise in Spike-specific TCR breadth and depth. Across the whole spike, CD4 TCRs peaked at regions 160-218 and 743-854. Sampling that yielded the repertoires occurred only after the peak T cell response. Clonal diversity may have been underestimated, and the donors were mostly white British, with more females than males.

Profiled with immunoSEQ multiplex PCR; TCRdb holds only in-frame clones, not every one. The sample consists of 90,000 to 120,000 clones, about 89% of them appearing once. The V gene is TRBV7-8, the J gene TRBJ2-5; the D is unclear. The clonotype originates from an adult who received the AZD1222 COVID-19 vaccine. The sequences come from peripheral blood, collected 28 days after the second AZD1222 dose. The CDR3 loop reads CASSLRSLVVQETQYF. The CDR3 coding sequence is TGTGCCAGCAGCTTACGTAGCCTAGTGGTACAAGAGACCCAGTACTTC.